The 5 T cell receptor beta chains given below trace back to one sample, sequenced in a study of human T cells and chemical hapten exposure. TCRdb used MiXCR to reprocess the RACE reads, holding one entry per CDR3 protein. Of 210,000 or so distinct CDR3 sequences listed, approximately 24% are singletons. Time point noted: patch test 3, about 24 weeks after DPC sensitization. Specified treatment: therapeutic diphenylcyclopropenone sensitization with weekly scalp DPC. The sequenced sample was whole blood, obtained in connection with sensitization to the hapten diphenylcyclopropenone (DPC). Source of these receptors: a woman aged 35 to 49 with alopecia areata. Some clones in this sample may be carry-over from other donors' samples.

This clonotype occurred many times. V and J are TRBV7-2 and TRBJ1-4, with D possibly matching TRBD1 (6 bases). CDR3 length equals 15 residues. V was trimmed by 5 bases and J by 3 bases, leaving 13 bases between them. The germline gives CDR1 SGHTA, CDR2 FQGNSA. For the CDR3, the DNA is TGTGCCAGCAGCAGACAGGTGTCGGCTAATGAAAAACTGTTTTTT. The encoded protein is CASSRQVSANEKLFF.

In this sample, this clonotype turned up a few times. CDR3 amino acids: CATSERGEVDTQYF. CDR3 DNA sequence: TGTGCCACCAGTGAGCGGGGTGAGGTGGATACGCAGTATTTT. The genes are TRBV24-1 and TRBJ2-3; possible D gene TRBD2, 6 bases. The CDR3 covers 14 residues. The V gene's germline CDR1 is KGHDR and CDR2 SFDVKD. The V and J ends lost 4 bases and 6 bases respectively, with 13 bases between them.

This clonotype was detected a few times. J is TRBJ2-5 and V is TRBV29-1; no clear D. The germline V and J ends were trimmed by 4 bases and 0 bases, with 6 bases remaining between them. The length of the CDR3 is 12 residues. CDR1 SQVTM and CDR2 ANQGSEA come from the germline V gene. The CDR3 protein is CSVGEYQETQYF. Written as DNA, the CDR3 is TGCAGCGTTGGAGAGTACCAAGAGACCCAGTACTTC. The variable domain in full, with the rest retrieved from reference TRBV29-1 and TRBJ2-5, is SAVISQKPSRDICQRGTSLTIQCQVDSQVTMMFWYRQQPGQSLTLIATANQGSEATYESGFVIDKFPISRPNLTFSTLTVSNMSPEDSSIYLCSVGEYQETQYFGPGTRLLVL.

The chain recombines TRBV7-2 with TRBJ2-3, with D hard to call. V lost 3 bases to trimming and J lost 5 bases, with 12 bases between them. This CDR3 contains 14 residues. Germline CDR1 and CDR2: SGHTA and FQGNSA. For the CDR3, the DNA is TGTGCCAGCAGCTTGACAACCTCGAGAGATACGCAGTATTTT. Translation gives CASSLTTSRDTQYF.

The rearrangement uses TRBV5-1 and TRBJ2-7; weak D call: TRBD2 (5 bases). V lost 1 base and J 5 bases, leaving 13 bases between the germline ends. Per germline, CDR1 SGHRS and CDR2 YFSETQ. The CDR3 covers 14 residues. For the CDR3, the DNA is TGCGCCAGCAGCTTGCTTCGTCCGGAGGACGAGCAGTACTTC. Its protein is CASSLLRPEDEQYF.